Below are 27 T cell receptor beta chains sequenced from a single sample in a study of OX40 agonist ivuxolimab in advanced cancers. The repertoire was sequenced with immunoSEQ multiplex PCR; TCRdb's copy has only in-frame clones and lacks some. This table holds roughly 82,000 clones, about 90% found once. Sample: CD4+ or CD8+ T cells sorted from blood, taken in a trial of the OX40 agonist ivuxolimab. These receptors were collected from an adult with an advanced solid tumor such as melanoma, head and neck, liver or kidney cancer.

J is TRBJ2-1 and V is TRBV7-9, with TRBD1 identical over 7 bases. J was trimmed by 10 bases and V by 1 base; bases with no gene match: 4. Germline-derived CDR1 and CDR2 are SEHNR and FQNEAQ (reference sequence). The CDR3 covers 13 residues. The CDR3 spells CASSLGNRGEQFF. Here the CDR3 DNA reads TGTGCCAGCAGCTTAGGAAACAGGGGCGAGCAGTTCTTC.

The chain joins TRBV19 to TRBJ1-2; 12 nucleotides agree with TRBD1. Germline CDR1 is LNHDA and CDR2 is SQIVND (reference sequence). CDR3 size: 18 residues. V lost 4 bases to trimming and J lost 4 bases; unmatched junction nucleotides: 13. CDR3 amino acids: CASSKGTGGAPSLYGYTF. The CDR3 DNA sequence: TGTGCCAGTAGTAAGGGGACAGGGGGCGCCCCCTCTCTCTATGGCTACACCTTC.

The rearrangement links TRBV5-1 to TRBJ2-7; D is unclear. CDR3 length: 14 amino acids. Trimming removed 0 bases at V and 0 bases at J, with 7 bases between. Germline-derived CDR1 and CDR2 are SGHRS and YFSETQ. CDR3 in DNA: TGCGCCAGCAGCTTGGAGGGTAACTCCTACGAGCAGTACTTC. Its protein is CASSLEGNSYEQYF.

The chain joins TRBV15 to TRBJ2-1; TRBD1 matches 9 bases. CDR1 is LNHNV, CDR2 YYDKDF, per germline (reference sequence). The ends lost 2 bases at V and 4 bases at J; junction bases unmatched: 3. The CDR3 contains 15 residues. This CDR3 is CATSRRDRVYNEQFF. CDR3 in DNA: TGTGCCACCAGCAGAAGGGACAGGGTATACAATGAGCAGTTCTTC.

The CDR3 region is CASSLGGDRVHEQFF. The CDR3, as DNA: TGTGCCAGCAGCTTAGGGGGGGACAGGGTCCATGAGCAGTTCTTC. The chain recombines TRBV11-3 with TRBJ2-1, with 9 bases aligning to TRBD1. This CDR3 has 15 residues. Germline CDR1 is SGHNT and CDR2 is YENEEA. The V segment lost 1 base and the J segment 8 bases; nucleotides outside the gene matches: 6.

The chain has TRBV9 and TRBJ2-1; 7 nucleotides match TRBD2. The J segment lost 1 base and the V segment lost 3 bases, leaving 7 bases of the junction unmatched. Per germline, CDR1 SGDLS and CDR2 YYNGEE. The CDR3 extends over 16 amino acids. The CDR3 DNA follows: TGTGCCAGCAGCGGCGGCGGCGGGGGATCCTACAATGAGCAGTTCTTC. Translating it yields CASSGGGGGSYNEQFF.

V usage is TRBV6-5 and J usage is TRBJ2-1; maybe TRBD2 (7 bases). V lost 2 bases and J 14 bases, leaving 16 bases between the germline ends. This CDR3 spans 13 amino acids. The germline V gene has CDR1 MNHEY and CDR2 SVGAGI. The CDR3 spells CASSYIGGRGEFF. The CDR3, as DNA: TGTGCCAGCAGTTACATAGGGGGTCGGGGGGAGTTCTTC.

This chain links TRBV5-1 with TRBJ2-3, with 8 bases lining up with TRBD2. V lost 5 bases and J lost 1; bases outside the gene matches: 9. The CDR3 totals 16 residues. CDR1 and CDR2 from the germline V gene are SGHRS and YFSETQ. The CDR3 DNA reads as TGCGCCAGCAGGGTATCTAGCGGGTACCGCACAGATACGCAGTATTTT. This gives the protein CASRVSSGYRTDTQYF.

The V call is TRBV2, the J call TRBJ2-4; unclear D gene. The CDR3 loop spans 12 amino acids. V was cut by 1 base and J by 8 bases, with 6 bases left in between. Germline V gene sequence: CDR1 SNHLY, CDR2 FYNNEI. The CDR3 loop is CASSEGWDIQYF. CDR3 nucleotide sequence: TGTGCCAGCAGTGAAGGTTGGGACATTCAGTACTTC.

The chain recombines TRBV28 with TRBJ1-4, with D maybe TRBD1 (5 bases). This CDR3 has 14 amino acids. The V end was cut by 3 bases, the J end by 8 bases, with 13 bases between. Germline assignment: CDR1 MDHEN and CDR2 SYDVKM. For the CDR3, the DNA is TGTGCCAGCAGTTTGCCGACAGAATTCGAAAAACTGTTTTTT. Its protein product is CASSLPTEFEKLFF.

V usage is TRBV11-2 and J usage is TRBJ1-6; D ambiguous. CDR1 is SGHAT, CDR2 FQNNGV, per germline. V gave up 0 bases and J gave up 10 bases, with 16 bases separating them. The CDR3 consists of 16 residues. Here the CDR3 DNA reads TGTGCCAGCAGCTTAGATTGGGTGGCAGGCGGCTCACCCCTCCACTTT. This translates into CASSLDWVAGGSPLHF.

The chain is built from TRBV6-1 and TRBJ2-7; D remains ambiguous. The V gene lost 3 bases and the J gene lost 0 bases, with 3 bases spanning the gap. CDR1 and CDR2 (germline): MNHNS, SASEGT. This CDR3 comprises 12 residues. The CDR3, as DNA: TGTGCCAGCAGTGAGACCTCCTACGAGCAGTACTTC. This translates into CASSETSYEQYF.

V and J are TRBV19 and TRBJ2-4, with D maybe TRBD2 (6 bases). The CDR3 loop spans 17 amino acids. Germline V CDR1 and CDR2: LNHDA, SQIVND (reference sequence). The V and J ends lost 3 bases and 0 bases respectively, with 15 bases between them. CDR3 nucleotide sequence: TGTGCCAGTAGTATGAACCGACAGCGGGCAGCCAAAAACATTCAGTACTTC. Translated, it gives CASSMNRQRAAKNIQYF.

The chain combines TRBV18 with TRBJ1-3; D unresolved. Per germline, CDR1 KGHSH and CDR2 LQKENI. The CDR3 loop spans 13 amino acids. The V and J ends lost 5 bases and 2 bases respectively, with 7 bases between them. This CDR3 reads CASSSTAGNTIYF. The CDR3 DNA follows: TGTGCCAGCTCATCAACGGCTGGAAACACCATATATTTT.

The chain is built from TRBV12-1 and TRBJ2-7; TRBD2 is taken as the D call from the table, unchecked against the DNA. TRBV12-1 is a listed pseudogene. The CDR3 runs 12 residues. The CDR3 sequence: CARGGEYYEQYF. DNA for the CDR3: TGTGCCCGGGGGGGGGAGTACTACGAGCAGTACTTC.

This sequence joins TRBV7-6 and TRBJ1-6; D gene unclear. Germline V gene data show CDR1 as SGHVS and CDR2 as FNYEAQ. V gave up 4 bases and J gave up 14 bases, with 6 bases separating them. The CDR3 covers 10 residues. The CDR3 is CASSSKTLHF. The CDR3 DNA reads TGTGCCAGCAGCTCCAAGACCCTCCACTTT.

The J gene is TRBJ2-2, the V gene TRBV5-1; D perhaps matches TRBD2 (6 bases). With 0 bases removed from V and 2 bases from J, the gap between germline ends came to 8 bases. The CDR3 has 15 residues. Germline CDR1 SGHRS, CDR2 YFSETQ. The CDR3 DNA reads as TGCGCCAGCAGCTTGGCGGCGGGAAACACCGGGGAGCTGTTTTTT. The encoded protein is CASSLAAGNTGELFF.

This clone was found once. The chain links TRBV18 to TRBJ2-3; weak D call: TRBD1 (5 bases). This CDR3 comprises 15 residues. The germline V gene has CDR1 KGHSH and CDR2 LQKENI. V was cut by 6 bases and J by 0 bases, with 13 bases left in between. The DNA for the CDR3 is TGTGCCAGCTCGCAGTTACAGGATAGCACAGATACGCAGTATTTT. Translation gives CASSQLQDSTDTQYF. Combining the CDR3 with reference TRBV18 and TRBJ2-3 gives the whole variable domain NAGVMQNPRHLVRRRGQEARLRCSPMKGHSHVYWYRQLPEEGLKFMVYLQKENIIDESGMPKERFSAEFPKEGPSILRIQQVVRGDSAAYFCASSQLQDSTDTQYFGPGTRLTVL.

V is TRBV5-6 and J is TRBJ2-2, with D unresolved. Trimming pared 6 bases from V and 6 bases from J, leaving 9 bases between. This CDR3 spans 12 amino acids. Germline CDR1 reads SGHDT; CDR2 reads YYEEEE. CDR3 residues: CASNYNAGELFF. The CDR3 region has the DNA TGTGCCAGCAACTACAACGCCGGGGAGCTGTTTTTT. The whole variable domain, remainder taken from reference TRBV5-6 and TRBJ2-2, is DAGVTQSPTHLIKTRGQQVTLRCSPKSGHDTVSWYQQALGQGPQFIFQYYEEEERQRGNFPDRFSGHQFPNYSSELNVNALLLGDSALYLCASNYNAGELFFGEGSRLTVL.

This chain joins TRBV28 and TRBJ2-7; D is perhaps TRBD1 (5 bases). The CDR3 spans 12 residues. The ends were cut back, 8 bases at V and 2 bases at J, with 10 bases in the middle. Per germline, CDR1 MDHEN and CDR2 SYDVKM. CDR3 sequence (DNA): TGTGCCAGCGGGGCGGAAACCTACGAGCAGTACTTC. Protein: CASGAETYEQYF. The variable domain in full, with the rest retrieved from reference TRBV28 and TRBJ2-7, is DVKVTQSSRYLVKRTGEKVFLECVQDMDHENMFWYRQDPGLGLRLIYFSYDVKMKEKGDIPEGYSVSREKKERFSLILESASTNQTSMYLCASGAETYEQYFGPGTRLTVT.

The chain combines TRBV11-2 with TRBJ2-7; the D call may be TRBD1 or TRBD2 (5 bases each). The CDR3 is 15 amino acids. Germline CDR1 SGHAT, CDR2 FQNNGV. The V and J ends lost 8 bases and 1 base respectively, with 18 bases between them. The CDR3 bases are TGTGCCAGCTCCCCCCAGGGACGTACATCCTACGAGCAGTACTTC. Its protein product is CASSPQGRTSYEQYF.

The chain employs TRBV2 and TRBJ1-2, with 7 nucleotides matching TRBD1. The CDR3 covers 13 residues. The germline V gene has CDR1 SNHLY and CDR2 FYNNEI. The V segment lost 7 bases and the J segment 1 base; nucleotides outside the gene matches: 3. The CDR3 region is CASNRQGNYGYTF. DNA of the CDR3: TGTGCCAGCAATCGACAGGGTAACTATGGCTACACCTTC.

The gene calls are TRBV5-5 and TRBJ1-3; no definite D call. This CDR3 is 16 amino acids long. V lost 4 bases, J lost 4 bases, and 18 bases lay in between. CDR1 is SGHKS and CDR2 is YYEKEE in the germline V gene (reference sequence). The CDR3 DNA follows: TGTGCCAGCAGCCCGGGAGGCCTCGAGAGGGGAAACACCATATATTTT. As protein: CASSPGGLERGNTIYF. Full variable domain (missing parts from reference TRBV5-5 and TRBJ1-3): DAGVTQSPTHLIKTRGQQVTLRCSPISGHKSVSWYQQVLGQGPQFIFQYYEKEERGRGNFPDRFSARQFPNYSSELNVNALLLGDSALYLCASSPGGLERGNTIYFGEGSWLTVV.

This rearrangement joins TRBV11-3 to TRBJ2-1; perhaps TRBD1 as D (5 bases). The V end was cut by 4 bases, the J end by 2 bases, with 9 bases between. CDR3 length: 14 amino acids. Germline lookup yields CDR1 SGHNT and CDR2 YENEEA. For the CDR3, the DNA is TGTGCCAGCAGCTCCCAGGGTCCCTACAATGAGCAGTTCTTC. This codes for CASSSQGPYNEQFF.

This clone was detected only a few times. This sequence joins TRBV5-1 and TRBJ2-7, with no clear D. The germline gives CDR1 SGHRS, CDR2 YFSETQ. V shed 0 bases and J shed 2 bases, with 0 bases lying between them. The CDR3 loop spans 11 amino acids. The CDR3 sequence: CASSLAYEQYF. DNA for the CDR3: TGCGCCAGCAGCTTGGCCTACGAGCAGTACTTC.

The V gene is TRBV5-6, the J gene TRBJ1-5; the D gene is possibly TRBD1 (5 bases). There are 14 residues in the CDR3. CDR1 is SGHDT, CDR2 YYEEEE, per germline. Between the trimmed V and J ends, which lost 2 bases and 3 bases, there was a span of 9 bases. In DNA form, the CDR3 reads TGTGCCAGCAGCTTTTGGGGGAACAATCAGCCCCAGCATTTT. Its translation is CASSFWGNNQPQHF.

V and J are TRBV5-1 and TRBJ2-1; 9 bases match TRBD1. CDR1 and CDR2 from the germline V gene are SGHRS and YFSETQ. J lost 4 bases, V lost 0 bases, and 8 bases had no gene match. The CDR3 length is 17 residues. The CDR3 DNA is TGCGCCAGCAGCTTGGTCCCACAGGGGGCGGGTTACAATGAGCAGTTCTTC. Protein sequence: CASSLVPQGAGYNEQFF.